One sample yielded the 23 T cell receptor beta chains listed below, sequenced in a study of CD8 T cells in ankylosing spondylitis. These receptors' antigens are unknown. MiXCR, applied by TCRdb to the 5' RACE reads, yields one record per CDR3 protein. The table lists roughly 490,000 distinct CDR3 sequences, roughly 5.3% of them singletons. Study-level results: One TCR beta motif, made up of several highly homologous variants, appeared characteristic of ankylosing spondylitis blood.

The specimen was blood, either unsorted or a sorted T cell fraction (not recorded which). These receptor sequences come from a male donor with ankylosing spondylitis.

There are a few counts of this clonotype. The chain joins TRBV28 to TRBJ2-3; 12 nucleotides match TRBD2. V gave up 5 bases and J gave up 7 bases; unmatched junction bases: 10. CDR3 size: 16 residues. Germline assignment: CDR1 MDHEN and CDR2 SYDVKM. This chain's CDR3 is CASSLTSGGGRHTQYF. The CDR3 coding sequence is TGTGCCAGCAGTCTGACTAGCGGGGGAGGTAGACATACGCAGTATTTT.

The V call is TRBV20-1, the J call TRBJ2-1; 8 bases align to TRBD1. From germline, CDR1 is DFQATT and CDR2 SNEGSKA (reference sequence). V lost 6 bases and J lost 4; bases outside the gene matches: 8. The CDR3 sequence is 14 residues long. The CDR3 coding sequence is TGCAGTGCGTCTCTCGGGGACAGGTACAATGAGCAGTTCTTC. It codes for CSASLGDRYNEQFF.

In this sample, this clonotype turned up many times. J is TRBJ1-5 and V is TRBV5-6, with a possible D match to TRBD1 (5 bases). The germline V gene has CDR1 SGHDT and CDR2 YYEEEE. V dropped 0 bases and J dropped 9 bases, with 13 bases sitting between them. The CDR3 has 14 amino acids. This CDR3 is CASSLGGRAGPQHF. CDR3 coding DNA: TGTGCCAGCAGCTTGGGGGGCAGGGCAGGGCCCCAGCATTTT.

Ten or more counts support this clonotype. Written as DNA, the CDR3 is TGCAGCGTTGAATCCGGGTTTACTGAAGCTTTCTTT. Amino acids: CSVESGFTEAFF. The chain has TRBV29-1 and TRBJ1-1; D call uncertain. Germline V gene sequence: CDR1 SQVTM, CDR2 ANQGSEA. The V and J ends lost 2 bases and 5 bases respectively, with 9 bases between them. The CDR3 contains 12 residues.

This clonotype was seen many times. The chain has TRBV20-1 and TRBJ1-2, with D unresolved. Germline CDR1 reads DFQATT; CDR2 reads SNEGSKA (reference sequence). The CDR3 has 11 residues. V lost 7 bases and J lost 3, with 9 bases in between. CDR3 bases: TGCAGTGTTTCGGCAGACTATGGCTACACCTTC. Amino acid sequence: CSVSADYGYTF.

The chain has TRBV27 and TRBJ2-7, with D possibly matching TRBD1 (6 bases). The germline gives CDR1 MNHEY, CDR2 SMNVEV (reference sequence). The germline V and J ends were trimmed by 5 bases and 6 bases, with 17 bases remaining between them. This CDR3 spans 14 amino acids. The CDR3 sequence is CASSPQGLRVEQYF. The CDR3 DNA reads TGTGCCAGCAGTCCTCAGGGGCTCCGGGTCGAGCAGTACTTC.

This clonotype showed up many times. The rearrangement uses TRBV15 and TRBJ2-3; 11 nucleotides line up with TRBD2. The CDR3 is 15 amino acids. Germline V lookup: CDR1 LNHNV, CDR2 YYDKDF (reference sequence). Trimming cost V 4 bases and J 2 bases; bases outside gene matches: 2. CDR3 sequence (DNA): TGTGCCACCAGCACGGGACTAGCGGTCACAGATACGCAGTATTTT. Translation: CATSTGLAVTDTQYF.

This clonotype was seen many times. The genes are TRBV3-1 and TRBJ1-6; weak D call: TRBD1 (5 bases). Per the germline V gene, CDR1 is LGHDT and CDR2 is YNNKEL (reference sequence). V lost 1 base and J 10 bases, leaving 8 bases between the germline ends. This CDR3 spans 13 amino acids. CDR3 loop: CASSQGGESPLHF. The CDR3 DNA is TGTGCCAGCAGCCAAGGGGGCGAATCACCCCTCCACTTT.

This clonotype was recorded a few times. The chain recombines TRBV6-1 with TRBJ1-1; tentatively, D is TRBD1 (6 bases). CDR1 and CDR2 from the germline V gene are MNHNS and SASEGT. V was trimmed by 7 bases and J by 3 bases, leaving 15 bases between them. The length of the CDR3 is 14 residues. Written as DNA, the CDR3 is TGTGCCAGCACCTCCAGGGGAACGGACACTGAAGCTTTCTTT. Translation gives CASTSRGTDTEAFF.

In its sample, this clonotype was seen many times. V and J are TRBV7-2 and TRBJ2-7; D is unclear. Between the trimmed V and J ends, which lost 0 bases and 6 bases, there was a span of 9 bases. The V gene's germline CDR1 is SGHTA and CDR2 FQGNSA. This CDR3 has 13 amino acids. The DNA for the CDR3 is TGTGCCAGCAGCTTAGCAATGCCCGGCGAGCAGTACTTC. This codes for CASSLAMPGEQYF.

This clonotype was counted ten times or more. CDR3 in DNA: TGCAGTGCTGTCGATAATACGCAGTATTTT. This sequence encodes CSAVDNTQYF. The V and J genes are TRBV20-1 and TRBJ2-3, with D unclear. Trimming removed 5 bases at V and 7 bases at J, with 7 bases between. Germline-derived CDR1 and CDR2 are DFQATT and SNEGSKA (reference sequence). The CDR3 totals 10 residues.

This clonotype was counted many times. V gene TRBV12-3 or TRBV12-4 combines with J gene TRBJ2-2, with a tentative D call TRBD1 (6 bases). This CDR3 contains 12 residues. V lost 10 bases and J 6 bases, leaving 12 bases between the germline ends. CDR3 region: CATDAGAGELFF. The CDR3 region has the DNA TGTGCCACCGATGCAGGGGCCGGGGAGCTGTTTTTT.

This clonotype occurred many times. The chain carries TRBV20-1 and TRBJ2-2, with 15 bases lining up with TRBD2. V shed 5 bases, J shed 3 bases, and the junction held 4 bases outside the gene matches. CDR1 is DFQATT, CDR2 SNEGSKA, per germline (reference sequence). CDR3 size: 16 residues. CDR3 sequence reads: CSASGLAGGHTGELFF. CDR3 DNA sequence: TGCAGTGCTTCTGGACTAGCGGGGGGGCACACCGGGGAGCTGTTTTTT.

This clonotype was picked up many times. The gene calls are TRBV29-1 and TRBJ2-7; weak D call: TRBD1 (6 bases). V dropped 1 base and J dropped 6 bases, with 10 bases sitting between them. The CDR3 runs to 12 residues. Germline CDR1 SQVTM, CDR2 ANQGSEA. The CDR3 reads CSVEGAGVEQYF. CDR3 coding DNA: TGCAGCGTTGAAGGGGCAGGGGTCGAGCAGTACTTC.

This clonotype was seen ten or more times. The J gene is TRBJ1-1, the V gene TRBV7-9; a weak D match, TRBD1 (5 bases). Germline V gene data show CDR1 as SEHNR and CDR2 as FQNEAQ (reference sequence). The V and J ends lost 5 bases and 0 bases respectively, with 16 bases between them. The CDR3 runs to 16 residues. The CDR3 sequence: CASSPSNRGMNTEAFF. CDR3 sequence (DNA): TGTGCCAGCAGCCCAAGTAACCGGGGGATGAACACTGAAGCTTTCTTT.

In its sample, this clonotype was seen many times. The chain couples TRBV5-1 to TRBJ2-1; the D call may be TRBD1 or TRBD2 (5 bases each). This CDR3 has 12 residues. Germline CDR1 SGHRS, CDR2 YFSETQ. V was shortened by 0 bases and J by 15 bases, with 13 bases between the two germline ends. CDR3 in amino acids: CASSLDGTFRFF. DNA of the CDR3: TGCGCCAGCAGCTTGGACGGGACCTTTCGGTTCTTC.

This clonotype showed up many times. The CDR3 reads CASSFYSRGRYEQYF. CDR3 coding DNA: TGTGCCAGCAGCTTTTACTCACGGGGCCGCTACGAGCAGTACTTC. The chain employs TRBV5-6 and TRBJ2-7; the D gene could be TRBD1 or TRBD2 (5 bases each). V was clipped by 2 bases and J by 3 bases, with 15 bases between them. The CDR3 is made up of 15 amino acids. Germline CDR1 SGHDT, CDR2 YYEEEE.

This clonotype was seen at least ten times. V is TRBV15 and J is TRBJ2-1; D is unresolved. The CDR3 extends over 13 amino acids. Germline V CDR1 and CDR2: LNHNV, YYDKDF (reference sequence). The V gene lost 0 bases and the J gene lost 6 bases, with 6 bases spanning the gap. DNA of the CDR3: TGTGCCACCAGCAGAGATCAGAGCAATGAGCAGTTCTTC. Residues: CATSRDQSNEQFF.

This clonotype was counted at least ten times. The junction departs from germline at one end; a sequencing error may be responsible. The chain has TRBV7-7 and TRBJ2-5; D is uncertain. CDR3 length: 13 residues. The germline gives CDR1 SSHAT, CDR2 FNYEAQ (reference sequence). In DNA, the CDR3 is TGTGCTAGCAGCCACTTAGGGCAAGAGACCCAGTACTTC. This sequence encodes CASSHLGQETQYF.

The V and J genes are TRBV14 and TRBJ1-1; D uncertain. This CDR3 spans 16 amino acids. Germline V gene sequence: CDR1 SGHDN, CDR2 FVKESK. V lost 0 bases and J lost 0, with 11 bases in between. CDR3 sequence reads: CASSQDLPGVNTEAFF. CDR3 DNA: TGTGCCAGCAGCCAAGATCTTCCGGGTGTGAACACTGAAGCTTTCTTT.

This clonotype was observed many times. The chain is built from TRBV20-1 and TRBJ2-1; 10 bases map to TRBD1. In germline, CDR1 is DFQATT, CDR2 SNEGSKA (reference sequence). The CDR3 has 17 residues. Trimming took 2 bases from V and 1 from J; bases not matched to a gene: 8. The CDR3 nucleotides are TGCAGTGCTAGATCTTCGACAGGGGGCGCGTCCTACAATGAGCAGTTCTTC. Its protein product is CSARSSTGGASYNEQFF.

This clonotype came up many times. The V call is TRBV20-1, the J call TRBJ2-3, with TRBD2 matching over 9 bases. CDR3 size: 14 residues. Losses at the gene ends were 6 bases for V and 3 bases for J; bases not matched to a gene: 7. Germline CDR1 DFQATT, CDR2 SNEGSKA (reference sequence). The CDR3 DNA sequence: TGCAGTGCCCTTAGCGGGAGTGGGACAGATACGCAGTATTTT. It translates to CSALSGSGTDTQYF.

This clonotype was counted at least ten times. The J gene is TRBJ1-4, the V gene TRBV7-2; tentatively, D is TRBD1 (6 bases). CDR1 is SGHTA and CDR2 is FQGNSA in the germline V gene. V gave up 3 bases and J gave up 4 bases, with 12 bases separating them. The length of the CDR3 is 15 residues. CDR3 loop: CASSLWGLINEKLFF. CDR3 coding DNA: TGTGCCAGCAGCTTGTGGGGGCTCATTAATGAAAAACTGTTTTTT.